This is a list of T cell receptor beta chains from one sample in a study of cytotoxic CD8 clonotypes in ibrutinib-treated CLL. This table comes from immunoSEQ multiplex PCR, and its TCRdb copy is limited to in-frame clones, with some not included. The table lists about 49,000 clones, around half of them singletons. The source was PBMCs, collected after 12 months of ibrutinib treatment. Receptor source: a human donor with chronic lymphocytic leukemia. Both conserved end residues are trimmed from each CDR3. Clone size is stated in some rows and not others, as once, few, many or a class when expanded.

v_call	clone_size	j_call	cdr3_aa
TRBV28	-	TRBJ2-5	ASSLASGRGEETQY
TRBV6-1	-	TRBJ2-5	ASSEMWSKGGLETQY
TRBV19	-	TRBJ2-1	ASSIDLWDEQF
TRBV27	few	TRBJ2-5	ASSLFPPTSGSGGRQETQY
TRBV29-1	few	TRBJ2-3	SVSGRGWDTQY
TRBV9	-	TRBJ2-7	ASSASGKSYEQY
TRBV11-2	-	TRBJ2-3	ASSFSGPTDTQY
TRBV10-3	few	TRBJ2-7	AISGQGYEQY
TRBV18	-	TRBJ1-5	ASSPQQGNQPQH
TRBV20-1	-	TRBJ2-2	SAGNTGELF
TRBV15	many	TRBJ1-3	ATSLGGTASGNTIY
TRBV27	-	TRBJ1-2	ASSLRGGNLPRDYGYT
TRBV7-7	once	TRBJ2-1	ASSLAEAGEQF
TRBV5-4	-	TRBJ2-5	ASSPNGGRLETQY
TRBV2	-	TRBJ2-2	ASSDLPGLAGGPGGELF
TRBV4-1	-	TRBJ2-5	ASSQTVNKETQY
TRBV4-2	many	TRBJ2-7	ASSQAILEGAYEQY
TRBV10-1	many	TRBJ2-1	ASSNTQVGNNEQF